The 14 T cell receptor beta chains listed next were all sequenced from one sample in a study of blood T cell repertoires in COVID-19. TCRdb keeps only in-frame clones here, not all; method: immunoSEQ multiplex PCR. Found here are 250,000 to 350,000 clones, about four fifths of them singletons; the top ten hold over 1.1%. Source material: peripheral blood. Receptor source: a human donor with COVID-19, enrolled during active disease. The donor label of this sample is uncertain.

The chain couples TRBV6-2 or TRBV6-3 to TRBJ2-7; 13 bases map to TRBD2. The germline CDR1 and CDR2 sequences are MNHEY and SVGEGT. V gave up 5 bases and J gave up 2 bases; unmatched junction bases: 6. CDR3 size: 16 residues. CDR3 coding DNA: TGTGCCAGCAGTGGGACTAGCGGGACTAGCCCCTACGAGCAGTACTTC. This codes for CASSGTSGTSPYEQYF.

The gene calls are TRBV11-3 and TRBJ2-7; unclear D gene. Per the germline V gene, CDR1 is SGHNT and CDR2 is YENEEA. This CDR3 has 14 residues. The ends were cut back, 2 bases at V and 7 bases at J, with 15 bases in the middle. The CDR3 coding sequence is TGTGCCAGCAGCTTAAGTCGCTCCTCTACGGAGCAGTACTTC. Residues: CASSLSRSSTEQYF.

This chain links TRBV4-2 with TRBJ2-5; 7 positions match TRBD1. The ends lost 1 base at V and 13 bases at J; junction bases unmatched: 12. Germline V gene data show CDR1 as LGHNA and CDR2 as YNFKEQ. The CDR3 contains 14 residues. The CDR3 coding sequence is TGTGCCAGCAGCCAAGCCGGGCTAGGGGGCTTTCTGTACTTC. Its protein is CASSQAGLGGFLYF.

The chain combines TRBV27 with TRBJ2-3, with 10 positions matching TRBD1. J lost 2 bases, V lost 4 bases, and 6 bases had no gene match. The CDR3 runs to 16 residues. From germline, CDR1 is MNHEY and CDR2 SMNVEV (reference sequence). In DNA form, the CDR3 reads TGTGCCAGCAGTTCCCGGACAGGGGGGCCCACAGATACGCAGTATTTT. Protein: CASSSRTGGPTDTQYF.

This chain links TRBV5-4 with TRBJ2-2; TRBD1 matches at 12 bases. This CDR3 comprises 16 residues. The germline CDR1 and CDR2 sequences are SGHNT and YYREEE (reference sequence). The junction had 9 bases not matched to a gene; V was cut back by 4 bases and J by 8 bases. Here the CDR3 reads CASSRGTGGLGGELFF. In DNA form, the CDR3 reads TGTGCCAGCAGCCGTGGGACAGGGGGCCTCGGAGGGGAGCTGTTTTTT.

V gene TRBV19 combines with J gene TRBJ1-1; no definite D call. This CDR3 comprises 14 residues. V gave up 3 bases and J gave up 2 bases, with 10 bases separating them. CDR1 is LNHDA and CDR2 is SQIVND in the germline V gene (reference sequence). The CDR3 DNA sequence: TGTGCCAGTAGTATTTCGGGTTTAAACACTGAAGCTTTCTTT. Encoded protein: CASSISGLNTEAFF.

A few counts support this clone. The chain has TRBV7-8 and TRBJ2-3; D perhaps matches TRBD2 (6 bases). The germline V gene has CDR1 SGHVS and CDR2 FQNEAQ. The CDR3 totals 16 residues. Trimming stripped 7 bases from V and 3 bases from J, with 20 bases between. CDR3 loop: CASTLLGGIRTDTQYF. CDR3 coding DNA: TGTGCCAGCACCCTGTTGGGCGGGATTAGGACAGATACGCAGTATTTT.

The chain employs TRBV12-5 and TRBJ2-7; 11 nucleotides agree with TRBD2. Germline V gene lookup returns CDR1 LGHNT and CDR2 FRNRAP. CDR3 length equals 15 residues. Trimming cost V 1 base and J 4 bases; bases outside gene matches: 3. CDR3 loop: CASGLGTSGFYEQYF. The CDR3 region has the DNA TGTGCTAGTGGTTTGGGGACTAGCGGGTTTTACGAGCAGTACTTC. Supplemented by reference TRBV12-5 and TRBJ2-7, the full variable domain reads DARVTQTPRHKVTEMGQEVTMRCQPILGHNTVFWYRQTMMQGLELLAYFRNRAPLDDSGMPKDRFSAEMPDATLATLKIQPSEPRDSAVYFCASGLGTSGFYEQYFGPGTRLTVT.

V usage is TRBV7-8 and J usage is TRBJ2-7, with TRBD1 matching 8 bases. Germline values: CDR1 SGHVS, CDR2 FQNEAQ. J was trimmed by 0 bases and V by 5 bases; bases with no gene match: 9. CDR3 length: 16 amino acids. CDR3 residues: CASSIRTGGPSYEQYF. In nucleotides, the CDR3 is TGTGCCAGCAGCATTCGAACAGGGGGTCCCTCCTACGAGCAGTACTTC.

This clone was recorded once. The chain uses TRBV7-9 and TRBJ2-3, with 7 bases aligning to TRBD1. Germline CDR1 reads SEHNR; CDR2 reads FQNEAQ (reference sequence). The V and J ends lost 4 bases and 2 bases, in that order; junction bases with no gene match: 12. CDR3 length: 17 residues. The CDR3 here is CASSSNRGQPHTDTQYF. CDR3 coding DNA: TGTGCCAGCAGCTCAAACAGGGGACAGCCACACACAGATACGCAGTATTTT.

The V and J genes are TRBV28 and TRBJ2-7; TRBD2 might be the D (9 bases). This CDR3 region has 19 residues. Trimming removed 10 bases at V and 0 bases at J, with 31 bases between. Germline CDR1 reads MDHEN; CDR2 reads SYDVKM. The CDR3, as DNA: TGTGCCACTACGGGACAGGCCCTAGCAAGCGGGAGGTTCTCCTACGAGCAGTACTTC. It is translated as CATTGQALASGRFSYEQYF.

This clone was picked up one time. The V gene is TRBV5-1, the J gene TRBJ1-6; perhaps TRBD1 as D (6 bases). This CDR3 comprises 16 residues. Trimming left V 4 bases short and J 7 bases short, with 18 bases between. The germline CDR1 and CDR2 sequences are SGHRS and YFSETQ. The CDR3 region has the DNA TGCGCCAGCAGCGCGAGTCAGGGGAACTTGAATTCACCCCTCCACTTT. Translating gives CASSASQGNLNSPLHF. Using reference TRBV5-1 and TRBJ1-6 for the parts outside the CDR3, the full variable domain is KAGVTQTPRYLIKTRGQQVTLSCSPISGHRSVSWYQQTPGQGLQFLFEYFSETQRNKGNFPGRFSGRQFSNSRSEMNVSTLELGDSALYLCASSASQGNLNSPLHFGNGTRLTVT.

The chain carries TRBV12-3 or TRBV12-4 and TRBJ1-2, with D possibly being TRBD1 (6 bases). Deletions cut 5 bases from V and 8 bases from J, with 12 bases between. The CDR3 consists of 12 residues. The CDR3 here is CASSPQGNGYTF. CDR3 coding DNA: TGTGCCAGCAGTCCGCAGGGGAACGGCTACACCTTC.

This rearrangement joins TRBV6-5 to TRBJ1-1; tentative D call: TRBD1 (6 bases). Germline V gives CDR1 MNHEY, CDR2 SVGAGI. V was pared by 6 bases and J by 0 bases, with 11 bases between. This CDR3 is built from 14 residues. The CDR3 reads CASSLGQMNTEAFF. The CDR3 region has the DNA TGTGCCAGCAGCCTTGGACAGATGAACACTGAAGCTTTCTTT.